This entry lists 23 T cell receptor beta chains sequenced from one sample in a study of T cell responses to AZD1222 COVID-19 vaccine. Assay: immunoSEQ multiplex PCR; the TCRdb copy retains only in-frame clones and omits some. The table lists over 150,000 clones, 85% to 90% of them singletons. Here the sequenced sample was peripheral blood, taken on day 0 of MenACWY control vaccination. Source of these receptors: an adult in good health.

V usage is TRBV29-1 and J usage is TRBJ2-5; the match to TRBD1 covers 9 bases. Germline CDR1 reads SQVTM; CDR2 reads ANQGSEA. V dropped 4 bases and J dropped 4; count of bases not matched to a gene: 10. The CDR3 contains 15 residues. The DNA of the CDR3 is TGCAGCGTTGTTTGGACAGGGGTCTTGGGAGAGACCCAGTACTTC. This sequence encodes CSVVWTGVLGETQYF.

J is TRBJ2-7 and V is TRBV30; 13 nucleotides agree with TRBD2. Trimming cost V 2 bases and J 7 bases; bases outside gene matches: 8. CDR3 size: 15 residues. From germline, CDR1 is GTSNPN and CDR2 SVGIG (reference sequence). DNA for the CDR3: TGTGCCTGGAGTCTCGGACTAGCGGGAGTGGGAGAGCAGTACTTC. It is translated as CAWSLGLAGVGEQYF.

The chain has TRBV7-8 and TRBJ2-7; 8 nucleotides agree with TRBD1. Germline V gives CDR1 SGHVS, CDR2 FQNEAQ. The junction had 5 bases not matched to a gene; V was cut back by 5 bases and J by 2 bases. CDR3 length equals 14 residues. The CDR3 DNA reads as TGTGCCAGCAGCCCGGGGACAGGAACCTACGAGCAGTACGTC. It codes for CASSPGTGTYEQYV.

This chain joins TRBV27 and TRBJ1-2; D is ambiguous. Between the trimmed V and J ends, which lost 3 bases and 4 bases, there was a span of 12 bases. CDR1 MNHEY and CDR2 SMNVEV come from the germline V gene (reference sequence). This CDR3 region has 14 residues. For the CDR3, the DNA is TGTGCCAGCAGTTTGACTTTGACGGGCTATGGCTACACCTTC. Translated, it gives CASSLTLTGYGYTF.

The chain employs TRBV11-3 and TRBJ2-1; D is unresolved. Between the trimmed V and J ends, which lost 2 bases and 5 bases, there was a span of 4 bases. This CDR3 is 12 amino acids long. Germline values: CDR1 SGHNT, CDR2 YENEEA. Here the CDR3 DNA reads TGTGCCAGCAGCTTAACCCACAATGAGCAGTTCTTC. It is translated as CASSLTHNEQFF.

The chain recombines TRBV9 with TRBJ1-1; possibly TRBD1 for D (6 bases). V lost 0 bases and J lost 6, with 15 bases in between. CDR1 is SGDLS, CDR2 YYNGEE, per germline. The CDR3 has 15 residues. As DNA, the CDR3 is TGTGCCAGCAGCGTAGTCCAGGACGGGGGCTCTGAAGCTTTCTTT. Residues: CASSVVQDGGSEAFF.

V gene TRBV5-6 combines with J gene TRBJ2-2; a possible D gene is TRBD2 (5 bases). Germline V gene sequence: CDR1 SGHDT, CDR2 YYEEEE. The germline V and J ends were trimmed by 0 bases and 6 bases, with 21 bases remaining between them. The CDR3 runs 18 residues. CDR3 in amino acids: CASSLATTAQLLAGELFF. The CDR3 DNA reads TGTGCCAGCAGCTTGGCGACTACGGCCCAACTCCTCGCCGGGGAGCTGTTTTTT. Full variable domain (rest looked up from reference TRBV5-6 and TRBJ2-2): DAGVTQSPTHLIKTRGQQVTLRCSPKSGHDTVSWYQQALGQGPQFIFQYYEEEERQRGNFPDRFSGHQFPNYSSELNVNALLLGDSALYLCASSLATTAQLLAGELFFGEGSRLTVL.

This clone has a handful of counts. The chain combines TRBV4-2 with TRBJ1-2; 9 nucleotides agree with TRBD1. The CDR3 is 13 residues long. The V segment lost 6 bases and the J segment 5 bases; nucleotides outside the gene matches: 4. Per the germline V gene, CDR1 is LGHNA and CDR2 is YNFKEQ. The CDR3 here is CASRGTGSYGYTF. CDR3 bases: TGTGCCAGCAGGGGGACAGGGAGTTATGGCTACACCTTC.

V is TRBV7-2 and J is TRBJ2-5, with D uncertain. The germline V and J ends were trimmed by 5 bases and 4 bases, with 14 bases remaining between them. The V gene's germline CDR1 is SGHTA and CDR2 FQGNSA. The CDR3 is 14 residues long. DNA for the CDR3: TGTGCCAGCAGCCCCCGGTGGCTAGGAGAGACCCAGTACTTC. The encoded protein is CASSPRWLGETQYF. The full variable domain, completed using reference TRBV7-2 and TRBJ2-5, is GAGVSQSPSNKVTEKGKDVELRCDPISGHTALYWYRQSLGQGLEFLIYFQGNSAPDKSGLPSDRFSAERTGGSVSTLTIQRTQQEDSAVYLCASSPRWLGETQYFGPGTRLLVL.

V usage is TRBV5-1 and J usage is TRBJ1-4; 9 bases map to TRBD1. With 4 bases clipped from V and 4 bases from J, the junction kept 5 bases outside the gene matches. The germline V gene encodes CDR1 SGHRS and CDR2 YFSETQ. The CDR3 runs 15 residues. CDR3 region: CASSAPDRGNEKLFF. The CDR3 DNA follows: TGCGCCAGCAGCGCACCGGACAGGGGTAATGAAAAACTGTTTTTT.

The chain couples TRBV2 to TRBJ1-5; D gene uncertain. The ends were cut back, 8 bases at V and 4 bases at J, with 12 bases in the middle. Per the germline V gene, CDR1 is SNHLY and CDR2 is FYNNEI. The CDR3 sequence is 13 residues long. The CDR3 loop reads CASSSLGNQPQHF. In DNA form, the CDR3 reads TGTGCCAGCTCCAGTTTGGGGAATCAGCCCCAGCATTTT.

This chain joins TRBV19 and TRBJ1-5; TRBD1 agrees at 10 bases. Germline assignment: CDR1 LNHDA and CDR2 SQIVND (reference sequence). This CDR3 is built from 17 residues. Germline trimming cut 9 bases from V and 1 base from J; bases unmatched to any gene: 12. The CDR3 is CASSLSGQGMSNQPQHF. The CDR3 DNA is TGTGCCAGCTCATTATCGGGACAGGGGATGAGCAATCAGCCCCAGCATTTT.

This chain joins TRBV28 and TRBJ1-5, with D perhaps TRBD1 (6 bases). This CDR3 is 15 amino acids long. The germline CDR1 and CDR2 sequences are MDHEN and SYDVKM. Trimming took 2 bases from V and 8 from J, leaving 16 bases between them. The CDR3 DNA reads TGTGCCAGCAGTTTAGTCCGCGGGACAATGGAGCCCCAGCATTTT. Protein: CASSLVRGTMEPQHF. The full variable domain, in which reference TRBV28 and TRBJ1-5 provide the parts outside the CDR3, is DVKVTQSSRYLVKRTGEKVFLECVQDMDHENMFWYRQDPGLGLRLIYFSYDVKMKEKGDIPEGYSVSREKKERFSLILESASTNQTSMYLCASSLVRGTMEPQHFGDGTRLSIL.

This clone was counted a few times. The V gene is TRBV9, the J gene TRBJ2-3; 7 nucleotides agree with TRBD2. J gave up 8 bases and V 4 bases, and 4 bases lay outside the gene matches. CDR3 size: 12 residues. Germline values: CDR1 SGDLS, CDR2 YYNGEE. The CDR3 here is CASSSRLATQYF. The DNA of the CDR3 is TGTGCCAGCAGCTCCCGACTAGCTACGCAGTATTTT. The whole variable domain, remainder taken from reference TRBV9 and TRBJ2-3, is DSGVTQTPKHLITATGQRVTLRCSPRSGDLSVYWYQQSLDQGLQFLIQYYNGEERAKGNILERFSAQQFPDLHSELNLSSLELGDSALYFCASSSRLATQYFGPGTRLTVL.

The chain couples TRBV6-5 to TRBJ1-4; 7 bases fit TRBD1. The CDR3 loop spans 13 amino acids. V lost 5 bases and J lost 7; bases outside the gene matches: 4. Germline CDR1 is MNHEY and CDR2 is SVGAGI. CDR3: CASSIDRAEKLFF. CDR3 DNA: TGTGCCAGCAGTATCGACAGGGCTGAAAAACTGTTTTTT.

The CDR3 here is CASSLDETQPQHF. In DNA, the CDR3 is TGTGCCAGCAGCTTGGACGAGACTCAGCCCCAGCATTTT. The V and J genes are TRBV11-2 and TRBJ1-5; D is ambiguous. Trimming pared 3 bases from V and 6 bases from J, leaving 9 bases between. Germline assignment: CDR1 SGHAT and CDR2 FQNNGV. The CDR3 sequence is 13 residues long. Full variable domain (outside the CDR3, taken from reference TRBV11-2 and TRBJ1-5): EAGVAQSPRYKIIEKRQSVAFWCNPISGHATLYWYQQILGQGPKLLIQFQNNGVVDDSQLPKDRFSAERLKGVDSTLKIQPAKLEDSAVYLCASSLDETQPQHFGDGTRLSIL.

The chain carries TRBV7-2 and TRBJ1-2; TRBD1 aligns across 9 bases. Per the germline V gene, CDR1 is SGHTA and CDR2 is FQGNSA. With V trimmed by 4 bases and J by 0 bases, 3 bases remained unmatched. The CDR3 is 15 amino acids. This CDR3 is CASSSDRGTNYGYTF. The CDR3 DNA is TGTGCCAGCAGCTCAGACAGGGGGACTAACTATGGCTACACCTTC.

The chain combines TRBV19 with TRBJ1-1, with TRBD1 matching over 9 bases. CDR1 is LNHDA, CDR2 SQIVND, per germline (reference sequence). This CDR3 has 17 amino acids. The V gene end was trimmed by 3 bases and the J gene end by 4 bases; junction bases not matched to a gene: 12. The CDR3 is CASSILDRGFVGTEAFF. In nucleotides, the CDR3 is TGTGCCAGTAGTATTCTGGACAGGGGTTTTGTTGGCACTGAAGCTTTCTTT. The variable domain in full, completed from reference TRBV19 and TRBJ1-1, reads DGGITQSPKYLFRKEGQNVTLSCEQNLNHDAMYWYRQDPGQGLRLIYYSQIVNDFQKGDIAEGYSVSREKKESFPLTVTSAQKNPTAFYLCASSILDRGFVGTEAFFGQGTRLTVV.

The chain employs TRBV11-2 and TRBJ2-2; the D is unclear. V dropped 5 bases and J dropped 2 bases, with 9 bases sitting between them. Germline CDR1 is SGHAT and CDR2 is FQNNGV. This CDR3 is 14 amino acids long. The CDR3, as DNA: TGTGCCAGCAGCGAAGACTCCAACACCGGGGAGCTGTTTTTT. It translates to CASSEDSNTGELFF.

This chain uses TRBV19 with TRBJ2-2; 15 nucleotides line up with TRBD2. V gave up 8 bases and J gave up 7 bases; unmatched junction bases: 8. The CDR3 spans 16 residues. Germline assignment: CDR1 LNHDA and CDR2 SQIVND (reference sequence). The CDR3 here is CASSPGLAGGGGELFF. As DNA, the CDR3 is TGTGCCAGTTCACCGGGACTAGCGGGGGGTGGCGGGGAGCTGTTTTTT.

CDR3 sequence: CASTGQGLGNEKLFF. The CDR3 bases are TGTGCCAGCACCGGACAGGGGTTGGGTAATGAAAAACTGTTTTTT. The chain carries TRBV2 and TRBJ1-4, with TRBD1 matching over 9 bases. Germline-derived CDR1 and CDR2 are SNHLY and FYNNEI. The CDR3 consists of 15 residues. The junction had 7 bases not matched to a gene; V was cut back by 7 bases and J by 4 bases. The complete variable domain, with remaining parts taken from reference TRBV2 and TRBJ1-4, reads EPEVTQTPSHQVTQMGQEVILRCVPISNHLYFYWYRQILGQKVEFLVSFYNNEISEKSEIFDDQFSVERPDGSNFTLKIRSTKLEDSAMYFCASTGQGLGNEKLFFGSGTQLSVL.

This sequence joins TRBV28 and TRBJ1-1; D ambiguous. This CDR3 is 17 amino acids long. Germline CDR1 and CDR2: MDHEN and SYDVKM. Deletions cut 3 bases from V and 1 base from J, with 18 bases between. In DNA, the CDR3 is TGTGCCAGCAGTTTCTTATTTCCTCCCCGGGGGAACACTGAAGCTTTCTTT. Its translation is CASSFLFPPRGNTEAFF. The full variable domain, completed using reference TRBV28 and TRBJ1-1, is DVKVTQSSRYLVKRTGEKVFLECVQDMDHENMFWYRQDPGLGLRLIYFSYDVKMKEKGDIPEGYSVSREKKERFSLILESASTNQTSMYLCASSFLFPPRGNTEAFFGQGTRLTVV.

CDR3 nucleotides: TGCGCCAGCAGCTTGCCCAGCCTAGCGGGGAACGCCTACGAGCAGTACTTC. Its translation is CASSLPSLAGNAYEQYF. The genes are TRBV5-1 and TRBJ2-7; 9 bases are shared with TRBD2. Per the germline V gene, CDR1 is SGHRS and CDR2 is YFSETQ. The CDR3 runs 17 residues. J lost 2 bases, V lost 1 base, and 10 bases had no gene match.